Following are 31 T cell receptor beta chains from one sample sequenced in a study of blood T cell repertoires in COVID-19. Assay: immunoSEQ multiplex PCR; the TCRdb copy retains only in-frame clones and omits some. The profile covers 200,000 to 250,000 clones, with more than 70% appearing a single time and more than 10% taken by the ten largest. Sequenced: peripheral blood. The receptors here all came from a human donor in a cohort sampled during active COVID-19.

J is TRBJ2-1 and V is TRBV5-4; 9 nucleotides align to TRBD2. CDR3 length: 15 amino acids. CDR1 is SGHNT, CDR2 YYREEE, per germline (reference sequence). The V gene end was trimmed by 0 bases and the J gene end by 9 bases; junction bases not matched to a gene: 7. The CDR3 DNA is TGTGCCAGCAGCTTGGTTGGCGGGAGGGCCGGTGAGCAGTTCTTC. Translation: CASSLVGGRAGEQFF.

Only a few counts were recorded for this clone. V usage is TRBV7-3 and J usage is TRBJ2-3; D not resolved. The germline V and J ends were trimmed by 4 bases and 0 bases, with 5 bases remaining between them. The CDR3 spans 13 residues. Per germline, CDR1 SGHTA and CDR2 FQGTGA. The CDR3 region is CASSSPSTDTQYF. The CDR3 coding sequence is TGTGCCAGCAGCTCCCCTAGCACAGATACGCAGTATTTT.

The chain combines TRBV9 with TRBJ2-3, with D hard to call. V was shortened by 4 bases and J by 7 bases, with 10 bases between the two germline ends. The CDR3 has 12 amino acids. In germline, CDR1 is SGDLS, CDR2 YYNGEE. CDR3 in DNA: TGTGCCAGCAGCCTACCCACGAATACGCAGTATTTT. Protein: CASSLPTNTQYF. Looking up the rest from reference TRBV9 and TRBJ2-3 gives the full variable domain: DSGVTQTPKHLITATGQRVTLRCSPRSGDLSVYWYQQSLDQGLQFLIQYYNGEERAKGNILERFSAQQFPDLHSELNLSSLELGDSALYFCASSLPTNTQYFGPGTRLTVL.

The rearrangement joins TRBV5-5 to TRBJ2-7, with D uncertain. V was trimmed by 0 bases and J by 0 bases, leaving 10 bases between them. Germline V gives CDR1 SGHKS, CDR2 YYEKEE (reference sequence). CDR3 size: 15 residues. CDR3 loop: CASSLGSFSSYEQYF. The CDR3 nucleotides are TGTGCCAGCAGCTTGGGAAGCTTTAGCTCCTACGAGCAGTACTTC.

V gene TRBV3-1 (or the pseudogene TRBV3-2) combines with J gene TRBJ1-1; the match to TRBD1 covers 7 bases. The length of the CDR3 is 13 residues. V lost 5 bases to trimming and J lost 4 bases; unmatched junction nucleotides: 4. Germline V lookup: CDR1 LGHDT, CDR2 YNNKEL (reference sequence). CDR3 loop: CASSSRQGTEAFF. In nucleotides, the CDR3 is TGTGCCAGCAGCTCTCGACAGGGCACTGAAGCTTTCTTT.

Here the CDR3 reads CSAGQGVSNEQYF. CDR3 sequence (DNA): TGCAGCGCGGGACAGGGTGTTTCCAACGAGCAGTACTTC. The V and J genes are TRBV29-1 and TRBJ2-7; 9 bases are shared with TRBD1. This CDR3 has 13 amino acids. Germline V gives CDR1 SQVTM, CDR2 ANQGSEA. The ends lost 7 bases at V and 5 bases at J; junction bases unmatched: 9.

This clone was observed a few times. The chain links TRBV5-1 to TRBJ1-1; tentatively, D is TRBD1 (6 bases). With 4 bases removed from V and 0 bases from J, the gap between germline ends came to 16 bases. Germline CDR1 is SGHRS and CDR2 is YFSETQ. This CDR3 is built from 16 residues. DNA of the CDR3: TGCGCCAGCAGCCAAGGGGGGGCAGCAGTGAACACTGAAGCTTTCTTT. It is translated as CASSQGGAAVNTEAFF.

The chain is built from TRBV10-3 and TRBJ1-3, with unresolved D. Per germline, CDR1 ENHRY and CDR2 SYGVKD. V gave up 6 bases and J gave up 0 bases, with 12 bases separating them. The CDR3 spans 15 residues. The CDR3 region is CAISQDLDSGNTIYF. The DNA for the CDR3 is TGTGCCATCAGCCAGGACTTAGACTCTGGAAACACCATATATTTT.

This clone was found once. V and J are TRBV7-9 and TRBJ1-1; TRBD1 matches 8 bases. CDR3 length equals 14 residues. The V segment lost 4 bases and the J segment 3 bases; nucleotides outside the gene matches: 4. Germline CDR1 is SEHNR and CDR2 is FQNEAQ (reference sequence). CDR3 sequence reads: CASSYNRGDTEAFF. CDR3 nucleotide sequence: TGTGCCAGCAGCTATAACAGGGGGGACACTGAAGCTTTCTTT.

This chain connects TRBV19 to TRBJ2-4, with D possibly being TRBD1 (5 bases). V gave up 5 bases and J gave up 6 bases, with 20 bases separating them. The CDR3 has 16 amino acids. Looked up from germline, CDR1 is LNHDA and CDR2 is SQIVND (reference sequence). As DNA, the CDR3 is TGTGCCAGTAGTCTCCCCCCCCTGGGGCTTGTAAACATTCAGTACTTC. It yields the protein CASSLPPLGLVNIQYF.

The chain recombines TRBV5-5 with TRBJ1-2; D unclear. CDR1 SGHKS and CDR2 YYEKEE come from the germline V gene (reference sequence). Trimming removed 0 bases from V and 5 bases from J, with 14 bases in between. CDR3 length equals 15 residues. The CDR3, as DNA: TGTGCCAGCAGCTTGGTGTTGTCGGTAGATTATGGCTACACCTTC. The encoded protein is CASSLVLSVDYGYTF.

This chain connects TRBV14 to TRBJ1-1; maybe TRBD1 (6 bases). CDR1 is SGHDN, CDR2 FVKESK, per germline. V lost 2 bases, J lost 10 bases, and 11 bases lay in between. This CDR3 has 12 residues. DNA of the CDR3: TGTGCCAGCAGCCAATCCACAGGGCTAGCTTTCTTT. As protein: CASSQSTGLAFF.

This chain links TRBV5-6 with TRBJ1-4; possibly TRBD1 for D (5 bases). CDR3 length: 13 residues. Deletions cut 2 bases from V and 7 bases from J, with 9 bases between. Germline V gives CDR1 SGHDT, CDR2 YYEEEE. CDR3 amino acids: CASSFRGSEKLFF. The CDR3 DNA reads as TGTGCCAGCAGCTTCCGGGGGAGTGAAAAACTGTTTTTT. Complete variable domain (other parts from reference TRBV5-6 and TRBJ1-4): DAGVTQSPTHLIKTRGQQVTLRCSPKSGHDTVSWYQQALGQGPQFIFQYYEEEERQRGNFPDRFSGHQFPNYSSELNVNALLLGDSALYLCASSFRGSEKLFFGSGTQLSVL.

The genes are TRBV21-1 and TRBJ2-7; the tabulated D call, TRBD2, remains unverified against the DNA. TRBV21-1 represents a pseudogene. CDR3 length: 16 residues. CDR3 bases: TGTGCCAGCAGCGGCCATGTTTGGGGGGAAAACTACGAGCAGTACTTC. Its translation is CASSGHVWGENYEQYF.

V and J are TRBV3-1 (or the pseudogene TRBV3-2) and TRBJ2-7, with D possibly matching TRBD2 (6 bases). CDR3 size: 13 residues. Germline V gene lookup returns CDR1 LGHDT and CDR2 YNNKEL (reference sequence). Trimming removed 4 bases at V and 3 bases at J, with 10 bases between. The CDR3 DNA reads as TGTGCCAGCAGCCCCGGACTAATCTACGAGCAGTACTTC. This gives the protein CASSPGLIYEQYF.

This clone was counted a few times. The gene calls are TRBV18 and TRBJ2-1; unclear D gene. CDR3 length: 16 residues. CDR1 is KGHSH and CDR2 is LQKENI in the germline V gene. Trimming removed 1 base at V and 3 bases at J, with 13 bases between. CDR3 region: CASSPRSQVDYNEQFF. The DNA of the CDR3 is TGTGCCAGCTCACCACGTAGTCAGGTCGACTACAATGAGCAGTTCTTC.

V usage is TRBV11-2 and J usage is TRBJ2-5, with 12 bases that match TRBD1. Germline lookup yields CDR1 SGHAT and CDR2 FQNNGV. Trimming at V came to 2 bases and at J to 4 bases, leaving 5 bases not matched to a gene. The CDR3 extends over 16 amino acids. This chain's CDR3 is CASSLFGTGGRETQYF. CDR3 bases: TGTGCCAGCAGCTTATTTGGGACAGGGGGCAGAGAGACCCAGTACTTC.

This clone was found once. The genes are TRBV14 and TRBJ1-6; D gene uncertain. The V end was cut by 4 bases, the J end by 0 bases, with 4 bases between. This CDR3 region has 14 residues. Germline values: CDR1 SGHDN, CDR2 FVKESK. CDR3: CASSPSSYNSPLHF. The CDR3 nucleotides read TGTGCCAGCAGCCCCAGCTCCTATAATTCACCCCTCCACTTT.

This chain uses TRBV5-8 with TRBJ2-5; D may be TRBD1 (5 bases). V was shortened by 1 base and J by 2 bases, with 9 bases between the two germline ends. Germline V gene lookup returns CDR1 SGHTS and CDR2 YDEGEE. This CDR3 has 14 residues. This CDR3 reads CASSLFQGQETQYF. The CDR3 DNA sequence: TGTGCCAGCAGCTTGTTTCAGGGACAAGAGACCCAGTACTTC.

This sequence joins TRBV2 and TRBJ1-5; no clear D. Trimming stripped 5 bases from V and 9 bases from J, with 8 bases between. Germline V gives CDR1 SNHLY, CDR2 FYNNEI. This CDR3 spans 11 amino acids. The CDR3 DNA reads TGTGCCAGCAGTCTAGTGGGGCCCCAGCATTTT. This gives the protein CASSLVGPQHF.

This chain links TRBV5-4 with TRBJ1-2; possible D gene TRBD1, 5 bases. Germline values: CDR1 SGHNT, CDR2 YYREEE (reference sequence). Trimming took off 4 bases at V and 6 bases at J, with 13 bases between the two ends. The CDR3 consists of 13 residues. CDR3 nucleotide sequence: TGTGCCAGCAGCCGTGCGGGGGTAGATGGCTACACCTTC. It encodes CASSRAGVDGYTF.

This chain joins TRBV28 and TRBJ2-5; D gene unclear. CDR1 MDHEN and CDR2 SYDVKM come from the germline V gene. The germline V and J ends were trimmed by 5 bases and 3 bases, with 16 bases remaining between them. The CDR3 is made up of 15 amino acids. CDR3 nucleotides: TGTGCCAGCAGTCCAACCCTCTTGAGTAAAGAGACCCAGTACTTC. Amino acids: CASSPTLLSKETQYF.

As concerns this clone: Other DNA sequences in the sample encode the same CDR3. The CDR3 loop reads CSVGDSQETQYF. The CDR3 DNA reads as TGCAGCGTGGGGGACAGCCAAGAGACCCAGTACTTC. The chain uses TRBV29-1 and TRBJ2-5, with 7 bases matching TRBD1. The CDR3 is 12 amino acids. V lost 6 bases and J lost 1; bases outside the gene matches: 2. The germline gives CDR1 SQVTM, CDR2 ANQGSEA.

Only one count was recorded for this clone. This chain uses TRBV9 with TRBJ2-3, with D possibly matching TRBD2 (5 bases). V shed 0 bases and J shed 10 bases, with 12 bases lying between them. From germline, CDR1 is SGDLS and CDR2 YYNGEE. The CDR3 totals 13 residues. CDR3 nucleotides: TGTGCCAGCAGCGTAGGGAACCAGGAGGCGCAGTATTTT. Amino acid sequence: CASSVGNQEAQYF.

V gene TRBV28 combines with J gene TRBJ1-2; tentatively, D is TRBD1 (6 bases). Germline V lookup: CDR1 MDHEN, CDR2 SYDVKM. The V end lost 11 bases, the J end lost 4 bases, and 14 bases lay between the germline ends. The CDR3 length is 12 residues. The CDR3 reads CAGNRAGYGYTF. The CDR3 region has the DNA TGTGCCGGTAACAGGGCGGGCTATGGCTACACCTTC.

The chain carries TRBV4-1 and TRBJ2-5, with TRBD2 as a possible D gene (6 bases). V dropped 3 bases and J dropped 5 bases, with 16 bases sitting between them. CDR1 is MGHRA and CDR2 is YSYEKL in the germline V gene. The CDR3 spans 15 residues. Here the CDR3 DNA reads TGCGCCAGCAGCCATCCGAACCAGGGACTGGAGACCCAGTACTTC. Its protein is CASSHPNQGLETQYF.

In DNA, the CDR3 is TGCGCCAGCAGCTTGGCCGTGGAGGGCACTGAAGCTTTCTTT. It yields the protein CASSLAVEGTEAFF. The chain recombines TRBV5-1 with TRBJ1-1; D gene unclear. In germline, CDR1 is SGHRS, CDR2 YFSETQ. V was pared by 0 bases and J by 4 bases, with 10 bases between. This CDR3 spans 14 amino acids.

The J gene is TRBJ2-2, the V gene TRBV2; D might be TRBD2 (5 bases). Trimming removed 6 bases from V and 0 bases from J, with 8 bases in between. The CDR3 covers 14 residues. Germline lookup yields CDR1 SNHLY and CDR2 FYNNEI. CDR3 in DNA: TGTGCCAGCAGCAAGCGGACGAACACCGGGGAGCTGTTTTTT. Its translation: CASSKRTNTGELFF.

The chain recombines TRBV7-2 with TRBJ2-1; weak D call: TRBD2 (6 bases). Germline CDR1 SGHTA, CDR2 FQGNSA. V was shortened by 3 bases and J by 1 base, with 13 bases between the two germline ends. This CDR3 comprises 16 residues. Here the CDR3 reads CASSFSGFTSYNEQFF. The CDR3 bases are TGTGCCAGCAGCTTTAGCGGTTTCACTTCCTACAATGAGCAGTTCTTC.

V usage is TRBV5-5 and J usage is TRBJ2-3, with 9 bases that match TRBD2. The J segment lost 2 bases and the V segment lost 6 bases, leaving 7 bases of the junction unmatched. The germline gives CDR1 SGHKS, CDR2 YYEKEE (reference sequence). There are 15 residues in the CDR3. For the CDR3, the DNA is TGTGCCAGCATGACTAGCGGAAGTTACACAGATACGCAGTATTTT. Protein sequence: CASMTSGSYTDTQYF.

The rearrangement uses TRBV6-5 and TRBJ2-1; 8 bases line up with TRBD1. CDR1 is MNHEY, CDR2 SVGAGI, per germline. V trimming: 6 bases; J trimming: 2 bases; junction bases outside the gene matches: 6. The CDR3 totals 15 residues. The CDR3 DNA reads TGTGCCAGCAGCCGACAGGGGTCACCCTACAATGAGCAGTTCTTC. This encodes CASSRQGSPYNEQFF.